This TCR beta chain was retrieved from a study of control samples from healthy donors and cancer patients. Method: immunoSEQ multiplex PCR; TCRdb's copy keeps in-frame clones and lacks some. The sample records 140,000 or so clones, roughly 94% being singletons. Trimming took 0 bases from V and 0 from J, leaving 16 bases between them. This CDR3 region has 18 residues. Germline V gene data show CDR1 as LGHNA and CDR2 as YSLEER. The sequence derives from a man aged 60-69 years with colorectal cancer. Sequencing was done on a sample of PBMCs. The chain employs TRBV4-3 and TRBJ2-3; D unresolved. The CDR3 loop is CASSQDARAATSTDTQYF. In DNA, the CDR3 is TGCGCCAGCAGCCAAGATGCAAGGGCGGCAACTAGCACAGATACGCAGTATTTT.